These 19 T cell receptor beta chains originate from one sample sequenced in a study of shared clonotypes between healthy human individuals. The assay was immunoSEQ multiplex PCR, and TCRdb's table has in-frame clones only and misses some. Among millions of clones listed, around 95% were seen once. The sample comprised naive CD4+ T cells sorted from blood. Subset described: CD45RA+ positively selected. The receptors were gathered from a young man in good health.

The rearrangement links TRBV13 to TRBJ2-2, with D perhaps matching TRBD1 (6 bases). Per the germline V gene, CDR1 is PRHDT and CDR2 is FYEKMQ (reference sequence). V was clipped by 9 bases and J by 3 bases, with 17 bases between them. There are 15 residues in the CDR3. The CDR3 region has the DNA TGTGCCAGTTTTAACAGGGTGCTATACACCGGGGAGCTGTTTTTT. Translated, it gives CASFNRVLYTGELFF.

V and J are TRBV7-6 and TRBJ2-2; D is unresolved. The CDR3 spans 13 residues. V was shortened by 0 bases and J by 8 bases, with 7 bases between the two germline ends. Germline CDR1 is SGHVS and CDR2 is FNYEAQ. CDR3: CASSLATLGELFF. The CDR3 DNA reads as TGTGCCAGCAGCTTAGCCACCCTTGGGGAGCTGTTTTTT.

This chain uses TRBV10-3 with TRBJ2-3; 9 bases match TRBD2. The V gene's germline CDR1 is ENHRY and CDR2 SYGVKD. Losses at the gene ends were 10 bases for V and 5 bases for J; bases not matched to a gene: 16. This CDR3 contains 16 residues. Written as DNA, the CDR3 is TGTGCCACCAGGGGTAGCGGGGGAGCCGCCGGAGATACGCAGTATTTT. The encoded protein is CATRGSGGAAGDTQYF.

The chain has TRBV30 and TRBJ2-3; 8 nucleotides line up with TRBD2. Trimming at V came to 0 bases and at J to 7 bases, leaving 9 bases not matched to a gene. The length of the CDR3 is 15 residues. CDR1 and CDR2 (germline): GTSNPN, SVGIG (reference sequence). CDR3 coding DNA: TGTGCCTGGAGTGTAAGGCGGGGGGTAGGAAATACGCAGTATTTT. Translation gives CAWSVRRGVGNTQYF.

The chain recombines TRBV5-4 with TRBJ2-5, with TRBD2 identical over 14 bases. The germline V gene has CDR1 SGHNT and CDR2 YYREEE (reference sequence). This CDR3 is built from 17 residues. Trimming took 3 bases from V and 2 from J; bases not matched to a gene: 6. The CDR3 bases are TGTGCCAGCAGCTCCAATGGACTAGCGGGGGGACAAGAGACCCAGTACTTC. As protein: CASSSNGLAGGQETQYF.

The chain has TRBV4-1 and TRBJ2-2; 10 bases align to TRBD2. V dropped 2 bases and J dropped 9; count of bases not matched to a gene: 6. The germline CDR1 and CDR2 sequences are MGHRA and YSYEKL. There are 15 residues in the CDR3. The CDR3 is CASSQIGTSARELFF. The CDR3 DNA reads TGCGCCAGCAGCCAAATAGGGACTAGCGCGCGGGAGCTGTTTTTT.

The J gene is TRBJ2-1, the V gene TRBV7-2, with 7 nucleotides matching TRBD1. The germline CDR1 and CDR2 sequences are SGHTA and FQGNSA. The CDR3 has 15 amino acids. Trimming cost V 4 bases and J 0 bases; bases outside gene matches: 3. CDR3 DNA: TGTGCCAGCAGCTGGAACAGGGGCTCCTACAATGAGCAGTTCTTC. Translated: CASSWNRGSYNEQFF.

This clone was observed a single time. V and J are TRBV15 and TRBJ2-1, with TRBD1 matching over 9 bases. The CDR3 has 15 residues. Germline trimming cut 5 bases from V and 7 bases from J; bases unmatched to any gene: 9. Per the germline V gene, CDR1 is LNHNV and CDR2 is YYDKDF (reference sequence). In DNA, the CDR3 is TGTGCCACCAGCCTGGACAGGGGCATTGTGAATGAGCAGTTCTTC. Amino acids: CATSLDRGIVNEQFF.

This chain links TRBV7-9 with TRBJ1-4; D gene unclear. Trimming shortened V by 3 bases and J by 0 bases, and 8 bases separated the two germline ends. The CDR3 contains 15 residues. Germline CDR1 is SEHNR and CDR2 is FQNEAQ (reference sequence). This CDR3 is CASSFGRTTNEKLFF. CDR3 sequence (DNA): TGTGCCAGCAGCTTTGGGCGCACAACTAATGAAAAACTGTTTTTT.

The CDR3 loop reads CATIGLTSGRGSSYEQYF. In DNA, the CDR3 is TGTGCCACCATCGGGTTGACTAGCGGGCGCGGTAGCTCCTACGAGCAGTACTTC. J is TRBJ2-7 and V is TRBV10-3; 10 positions agree with TRBD2. V lost 10 bases and J lost 0; bases outside the gene matches: 18. Germline V gene sequence: CDR1 ENHRY, CDR2 SYGVKD. The CDR3 contains 18 residues.

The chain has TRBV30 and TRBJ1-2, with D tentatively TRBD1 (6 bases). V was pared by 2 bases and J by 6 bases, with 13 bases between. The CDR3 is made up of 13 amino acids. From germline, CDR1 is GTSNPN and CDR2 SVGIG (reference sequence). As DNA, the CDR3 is TGTGCCTGGAGTCAAAGGGGGGCGCATGGCTACACCTTC. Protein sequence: CAWSQRGAHGYTF.

CDR3 protein: CASGRGGVNTEAFF. The CDR3, as DNA: TGTGCCAGCGGAAGGGGAGGTGTGAACACTGAAGCTTTCTTT. The chain combines TRBV7-2 with TRBJ1-1; TRBD1 is a possible D gene (5 bases). Trimming stripped 8 bases from V and 0 bases from J, with 13 bases between. The germline V gene has CDR1 SGHTA and CDR2 FQGNSA. CDR3 size: 14 residues.

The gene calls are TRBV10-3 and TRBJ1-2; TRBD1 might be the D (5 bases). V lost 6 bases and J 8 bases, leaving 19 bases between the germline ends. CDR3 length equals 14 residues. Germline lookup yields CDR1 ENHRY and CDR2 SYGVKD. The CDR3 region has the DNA TGTGCCATCAGCCCGGGACCCCAGATCGGCGGCTACACCTTC. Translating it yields CAISPGPQIGGYTF.

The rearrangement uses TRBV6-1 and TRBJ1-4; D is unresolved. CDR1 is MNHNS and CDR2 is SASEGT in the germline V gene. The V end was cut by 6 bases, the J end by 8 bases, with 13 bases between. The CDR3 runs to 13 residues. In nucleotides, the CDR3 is TGTGCCAGCAGGACCCTCAGCGTAGAAAAACTGTTTTTT. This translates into CASRTLSVEKLFF.

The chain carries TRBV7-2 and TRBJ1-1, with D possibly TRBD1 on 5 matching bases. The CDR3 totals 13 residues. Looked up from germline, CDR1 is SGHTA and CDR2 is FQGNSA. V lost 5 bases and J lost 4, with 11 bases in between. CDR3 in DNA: TGTGCCAGCAGCCGGGGGGAAAGCACTGAAGCTTTCTTT. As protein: CASSRGESTEAFF.

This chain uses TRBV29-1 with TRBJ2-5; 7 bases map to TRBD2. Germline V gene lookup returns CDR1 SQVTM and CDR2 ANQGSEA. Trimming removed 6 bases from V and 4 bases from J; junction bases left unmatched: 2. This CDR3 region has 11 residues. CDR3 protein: CSVTSSETQYF. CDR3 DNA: TGCAGCGTGACTAGCTCAGAGACCCAGTACTTC.

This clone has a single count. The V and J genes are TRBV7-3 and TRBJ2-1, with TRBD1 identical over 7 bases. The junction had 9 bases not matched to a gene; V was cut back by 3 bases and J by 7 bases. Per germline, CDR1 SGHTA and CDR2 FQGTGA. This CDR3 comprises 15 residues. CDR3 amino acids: CASSFTSGGRNEQFF. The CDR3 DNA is TGTGCCAGCAGCTTCACCTCAGGGGGACGGAATGAGCAGTTCTTC.

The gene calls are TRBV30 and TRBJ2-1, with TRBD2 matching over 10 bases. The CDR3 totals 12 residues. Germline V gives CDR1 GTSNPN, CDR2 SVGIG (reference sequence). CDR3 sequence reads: CLLAGEGNEQFF. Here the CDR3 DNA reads TGTTTGCTAGCGGGAGAGGGCAATGAGCAGTTCTTC.

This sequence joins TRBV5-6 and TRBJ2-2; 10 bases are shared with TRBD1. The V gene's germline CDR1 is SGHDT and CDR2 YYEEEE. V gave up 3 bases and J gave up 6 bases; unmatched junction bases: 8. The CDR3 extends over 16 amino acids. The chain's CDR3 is CASSSVGQGYAGELFF. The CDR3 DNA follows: TGTGCCAGCAGCTCCGTGGGACAGGGGTACGCCGGGGAGCTGTTTTTT.